This entry lists 14 T cell receptor beta chains sequenced from one sample in a study of blood T cells in healthy people across ages. PCR was performed a second time for about 7 to 12 cycles using a sample-barcoded 5' primer and a J-beta primer mix. Each CDR3 protein gets one entry after TCRdb re-called the 5' RACE reads with MiXCR. The sample has some 640,000 distinct CDR3 sequences; over 45% are singletons. Sequenced material: blood. The receptor source for this set is a woman aged 60-75 years in good health.

The chain employs TRBV7-2 and TRBJ2-7; D ambiguous. Germline V lookup: CDR1 SGHTA, CDR2 FQGNSA. Trimming removed 1 base from V and 5 bases from J, with 12 bases in between. The CDR3 is made up of 14 amino acids. The CDR3 reads CASSLGSLSHEQYF. The CDR3 DNA reads as TGTGCCAGCAGCTTAGGGTCGCTAAGTCACGAGCAGTACTTC.

About this clonotype itself: The junction differs from germline at one of its ends, possibly a read error. This chain connects TRBV2 to TRBJ2-7; 8 bases match TRBD1. CDR1 is SNHLY and CDR2 is FYNNEI in the germline V gene. This CDR3 region has 13 residues. The CDR3 sequence is CASSGQGSYGQYF. The CDR3 nucleotides are TGTGCCAGCAGCGGACAGGGTTCCTACGGGCAGTACTTC.

The rearrangement joins TRBV2 to TRBJ1-5; D uncertain. The germline V and J ends were trimmed by 4 bases and 0 bases, with 10 bases remaining between them. This CDR3 spans 15 amino acids. Germline CDR1 SNHLY, CDR2 FYNNEI. CDR3 DNA sequence: TGTGCCAGCAGTGTTCGGAGGGCTAGCAATCAGCCCCAGCATTTT. Protein sequence: CASSVRRASNQPQHF.

This clonotype was seen just once. This rearrangement joins TRBV3-1 to TRBJ2-1; perhaps TRBD2 as D (5 bases). Trimming stripped 4 bases from V and 10 bases from J, with 17 bases between. Looked up from germline, CDR1 is LGHDT and CDR2 is YNNKEL (reference sequence). The CDR3 contains 14 residues. The CDR3 DNA sequence: TGTGCCAGCAGCCCCCACCCGACGGGGATAGAGCAGTTCTTC. Translated, it gives CASSPHPTGIEQFF.

Comments on this clonotype: This sequence may be a read error, since a much larger clone differs from it by one base. The J gene is TRBJ2-1, the V gene TRBV12-3 or TRBV12-4; 7 bases match TRBD2. V trimming: 8 bases; J trimming: 5 bases; junction bases outside the gene matches: 15. The CDR3 is 16 amino acids. The CDR3 is CASSPGGSRGDNEQFF. CDR3 DNA: TGTGCCAGCTCCCCGGGCGGGAGTAGGGGCGACAATGAGCAGTTCTTC.

The chain is built from TRBV12-3 or TRBV12-4 and TRBJ2-1; D may be TRBD1 or TRBD2 (5 bases each). The V end lost 3 bases, the J end lost 15 bases, and 15 bases lay between the germline ends. The CDR3 spans 12 residues. CDR3 protein: CASSFGSGQSFF. The CDR3 DNA follows: TGTGCCAGCAGTTTCGGCAGCGGACAATCGTTCTTC.

The rearrangement joins TRBV20-1 to TRBJ2-1; 16 positions agree with TRBD2. From germline, CDR1 is DFQATT and CDR2 SNEGSKA (reference sequence). J was trimmed by 2 bases and V by 6 bases; bases with no gene match: 10. CDR3 length equals 18 residues. This chain's CDR3 is CSATTGTSGRATYNEQFF. CDR3 bases: TGCAGTGCAACTACCGGGACTAGCGGGAGGGCGACCTACAATGAGCAGTTCTTC.

This clonotype appeared a single time. The chain employs TRBV9 and TRBJ2-3, with TRBD2 matching over 10 bases. The CDR3 is made up of 21 amino acids. From germline, CDR1 is SGDLS and CDR2 YYNGEE. V lost 1 base and J lost 4; bases outside the gene matches: 21. The DNA of the CDR3 is TGTGCCAGCAGCGTATCGGCCCGCTCCGGAATCAGGGGACTAGCGCCAGATACGCAGTATTTT. It translates to CASSVSARSGIRGLAPDTQYF.

This chain links TRBV5-1 with TRBJ2-1; 8 bases fit TRBD1. V was pared by 1 base and J by 9 bases, with 9 bases of the junction left unmatched. CDR3 length equals 15 residues. In germline, CDR1 is SGHRS, CDR2 YFSETQ. In DNA, the CDR3 is TGCGCCAGCAGCTTGCAGGACAGGGTAACGGGTGAGCAGTTCTTC. Translating it yields CASSLQDRVTGEQFF.

This chain joins TRBV28 and TRBJ2-5; 8 bases are a match to TRBD2. The CDR3 runs to 15 residues. CDR1 and CDR2 from the germline V gene are MDHEN and SYDVKM. The junction had 3 bases not matched to a gene; V was cut back by 2 bases and J by 1 base. The DNA of the CDR3 is TGTGCCAGCAGTTTAACCGGGGGGGGCCAAGAGACCCAGTACTTC. It translates to CASSLTGGGQETQYF. The whole variable domain, filled in from reference TRBV28 and TRBJ2-5, reads DVKVTQSSRYLVKRTGEKVFLECVQDMDHENMFWYRQDPGLGLRLIYFSYDVKMKEKGDIPEGYSVSREKKERFSLILESASTNQTSMYLCASSLTGGGQETQYFGPGTRLLVL.

The chain uses TRBV4-1 and TRBJ2-7, with 7 bases matching TRBD2. Per the germline V gene, CDR1 is MGHRA and CDR2 is YSYEKL. The CDR3 has 18 amino acids. With V trimmed by 0 bases and J by 0 bases, 11 bases remained unmatched. CDR3 nucleotides: TGCGCCAGCAGCCAAGAACCTGAACTAGCGCGAAGCTCCTACGAGCAGTACTTC. Amino acid sequence: CASSQEPELARSSYEQYF.

This clonotype has more than one count but fewer than ten. V is TRBV20-1 and J is TRBJ1-2; 8 bases align to TRBD1. Germline V lookup: CDR1 DFQATT, CDR2 SNEGSKA (reference sequence). This CDR3 has 14 residues. V lost 6 bases to trimming and J lost 4 bases; unmatched junction nucleotides: 10. The CDR3 nucleotides read TGCAGTGCGGGGTCAGGGGGCGGGATCTATGGCTACACCTTC. Its translation is CSAGSGGGIYGYTF.

This clonotype appeared a few times. V gene TRBV20-1 combines with J gene TRBJ2-7; D not certain. Germline-derived CDR1 and CDR2 are DFQATT and SNEGSKA (reference sequence). Trimming pared 1 base from V and 5 bases from J, leaving 9 bases between. This CDR3 contains 12 residues. CDR3: CSARAPGHEQYF. The CDR3 DNA reads as TGCAGTGCTAGAGCCCCTGGACACGAGCAGTACTTC.

The chain joins TRBV20-1 to TRBJ2-5; D ambiguous. The CDR3 has 13 amino acids. Per germline, CDR1 DFQATT and CDR2 SNEGSKA (reference sequence). The V end lost 3 bases, the J end lost 0 bases, and 8 bases lay between the germline ends. This CDR3 is CSARNPYQETQYF. CDR3 coding DNA: TGCAGTGCTAGGAATCCGTACCAAGAGACCCAGTACTTC.